A single sample gave rise to the 29 T cell receptor beta chains below, sequenced in a study of CD8 T cells in Susac syndrome. RNA was extracted with the RNeasy kit, and a quantity of roughly 0.45 to 1 ug was reverse transcribed using random hexamers. Each CDR3 protein is one row after TCRdb ran MiXCR on the immunoSEQ multiplex PCR reads. The sample carries about 23,000 distinct CDR3 sequences, 80% to 95% recorded once. The sequencing input was CD8+ T cells from PBMCs. Every receptor here comes from a human donor with Susac syndrome.

The gene calls are TRBV7-9 and TRBJ2-7; D may be TRBD2 (6 bases). Germline-derived CDR1 and CDR2 are SEHNR and FQNEAQ (reference sequence). CDR3 size: 14 residues. Trimming removed 5 bases from V and 3 bases from J, with 14 bases in between. CDR3 in DNA: TGTGCCAGCAGCCCGTACGGGGACTTCTACGAGCAGTACTTC. Its protein product is CASSPYGDFYEQYF.

This clonotype was seen only once. The rearrangement links TRBV28 to TRBJ2-5; D is undetermined. The CDR3 runs to 12 residues. Trimming cost V 2 bases and J 2 bases, with 3 bases left between them. The germline CDR1 and CDR2 sequences are MDHEN and SYDVKM. The DNA of the CDR3 is TGTGCCAGCAGTTTACGTCAAGAGACCCAGTACTTC. This codes for CASSLRQETQYF.

The chain carries TRBV7-2 and TRBJ2-1; no firm D call. The CDR3 length is 17 residues. From germline, CDR1 is SGHTA and CDR2 FQGNSA. V was clipped by 1 base and J by 0 bases, with 13 bases between them. Here the CDR3 DNA reads TGTGCCAGCAGCTTAGGTCTCGGGTTTACCTCCTACAATGAGCAGTTCTTC. Translation: CASSLGLGFTSYNEQFF.

V is TRBV6-6 and J is TRBJ2-7, with D possibly matching TRBD2 (6 bases). The CDR3 runs to 15 residues. V lost 0 bases and J 0 bases, leaving 9 bases between the germline ends. The V gene's germline CDR1 is MNHNY and CDR2 SVGAGI (reference sequence). The DNA for the CDR3 is TGTGCCAGCAGTTACTCATGGGGGGTCTCCTACGAGCAGTACTTC. It is translated as CASSYSWGVSYEQYF.

This chain uses TRBV12-3 or TRBV12-4 with TRBJ2-5, with D perhaps assigned TRBD1 or TRBD2 (5 bases each). The CDR3 runs 15 residues. The V end lost 0 bases, the J end lost 7 bases, and 15 bases lay between the germline ends. The CDR3 is CASSLAIDRSGTQYF. CDR3 in DNA: TGTGCCAGCAGTTTAGCGATCGACAGAAGCGGGACCCAGTACTTC.

This clonotype showed up just a few times. V and J are TRBV29-1 and TRBJ2-7, with D tentatively TRBD2 (5 bases). The CDR3 totals 12 residues. Germline V lookup: CDR1 SQVTM, CDR2 ANQGSEA. Trimming pared 7 bases from V and 2 bases from J, leaving 12 bases between. The CDR3 spells CSAAGQTYEQYF. The CDR3 bases are TGCAGCGCCGCGGGCCAGACCTACGAGCAGTACTTC.

The V and J genes are TRBV5-6 and TRBJ1-6, with D possibly TRBD1 on 5 matching bases. Deletions cut 3 bases from V and 6 bases from J, with 19 bases between. The CDR3 runs to 17 residues. Germline V gene lookup returns CDR1 SGHDT and CDR2 YYEEEE. CDR3 amino acids: CASSSIGGFVSNSPLHF. Here the CDR3 DNA reads TGTGCCAGCAGCTCAATTGGGGGATTTGTGAGTAATTCACCCCTCCACTTT. Combining the CDR3 with reference TRBV5-6 and TRBJ1-6 gives the whole variable domain DAGVTQSPTHLIKTRGQQVTLRCSPKSGHDTVSWYQQALGQGPQFIFQYYEEEERQRGNFPDRFSGHQFPNYSSELNVNALLLGDSALYLCASSSIGGFVSNSPLHFGNGTRLTVT.

This chain connects TRBV5-6 to TRBJ2-7; the D gene is possibly TRBD1 (5 bases). Per the germline V gene, CDR1 is SGHDT and CDR2 is YYEEEE. The CDR3 contains 16 residues. V dropped 2 bases and J dropped 1 base, with 16 bases sitting between them. The CDR3 DNA is TGTGCCAGCAGCTTCCGACAGATACGCCAATCCTACGAGCAGTACTTC. It translates to CASSFRQIRQSYEQYF.

The chain couples TRBV27 to TRBJ1-2; TRBD1 might be the D (5 bases). The CDR3 is made up of 15 amino acids. Trimming left V 3 bases short and J 3 bases short, with 14 bases between. From germline, CDR1 is MNHEY and CDR2 SMNVEV (reference sequence). The CDR3 protein is CASSFPPQGDYGYTF. As DNA, the CDR3 is TGTGCCAGCAGTTTCCCCCCCCAGGGCGACTATGGCTACACCTTC.

This sequence joins TRBV14 and TRBJ2-7, with D possibly matching TRBD2 (5 bases). V lost 1 base to trimming and J lost 5 bases, with 12 bases between them. Germline assignment: CDR1 SGHDN and CDR2 FVKESK. The CDR3 totals 14 residues. In DNA, the CDR3 is TGTGCCAGCAGCCAAGTGTTCGGGGTCAACGAGCAGTACTTC. This sequence encodes CASSQVFGVNEQYF.

The CDR3 here is CASTERGRLQETQYF. The CDR3 region has the DNA TGTGCCAGCACTGAGCGGGGGAGACTTCAAGAGACCCAGTACTTC. The chain employs TRBV6-4 and TRBJ2-5, with 8 bases matching TRBD2. Germline V CDR1 and CDR2: MRHNA, SNTAGT. Trimming removed 7 bases from V and 2 bases from J; junction bases left unmatched: 9. The CDR3 is 15 amino acids.

This clonotype is a singleton in its sample. The gene calls are TRBV14 and TRBJ1-1; D is unresolved. V lost 0 bases to trimming and J lost 9 bases, with 23 bases between them. CDR1 is SGHDN and CDR2 is FVKESK in the germline V gene. This CDR3 comprises 17 residues. CDR3 nucleotides: TGTGCCAGCAGCCAAGATTCTAAGACTGCGCTAAAGGGCCAAGCTTTCTTT. Its translation is CASSQDSKTALKGQAFF.

This chain's CDR3 is CASSRTGGVRNEQFF. As DNA, the CDR3 is TGTGCCAGCAGCCGTACAGGGGGCGTACGCAATGAGCAGTTCTTC. The J gene is TRBJ2-1, the V gene TRBV14; 9 bases agree with TRBD1. V was pared by 4 bases and J by 6 bases, with 7 bases of the junction left unmatched. CDR1 is SGHDN and CDR2 is FVKESK in the germline V gene. This CDR3 contains 15 residues.

The sample holds a few counts of this clonotype. The chain couples TRBV21-1 to TRBJ2-1; TRBD2 was called by the table and not checked on the DNA. TRBV21-1 is a documented pseudogene. The CDR3 contains 18 residues. This CDR3 reads CASSKMSSGGLSYNEQFF. For the CDR3, the DNA is TGTGCCAGCAGCAAAATGTCTAGCGGGGGGCTCTCCTACAATGAGCAGTTCTTC.

This clonotype appeared a single time. This chain joins TRBV30 and TRBJ2-5; a weak D match, TRBD1 (5 bases). The V end lost 4 bases, the J end lost 2 bases, and 11 bases lay between the germline ends. This CDR3 region has 13 residues. Germline lookup yields CDR1 GTSNPN and CDR2 SVGIG (reference sequence). The CDR3 DNA reads TGTGCCTGGATCAGAGACAGACAAGAGACCCAGTACTTC. It translates to CAWIRDRQETQYF.

This clonotype was recorded only once. The J gene is TRBJ2-2, the V gene TRBV11-3, with D possibly TRBD2 on 5 matching bases. Trimming took 5 bases from V and 0 from J, leaving 13 bases between them. This CDR3 spans 16 amino acids. CDR1 and CDR2 (germline): SGHNT, YENEEA. Written as DNA, the CDR3 is TGTGCCAGCAGCCCCCCCGGGGTAGCGAACACCGGGGAGCTGTTTTTT. This encodes CASSPPGVANTGELFF.

The DNA for the CDR3 is TGTGCCAGCAGCTTAGTCAAGGGGGACCGAGAGAATGAAAAACTGTTTTTT. This codes for CASSLVKGDRENEKLFF. The genes are TRBV7-8 and TRBJ1-4; D is possibly TRBD1 (6 bases). CDR1 is SGHVS and CDR2 is FQNEAQ in the germline V gene. V was clipped by 1 base and J by 5 bases, with 17 bases between them. This CDR3 has 17 amino acids.

This clonotype has only one observation. V usage is TRBV6-5 and J usage is TRBJ2-1, with D possibly TRBD2 on 7 matching bases. The CDR3 loop spans 12 amino acids. The germline V gene encodes CDR1 MNHEY and CDR2 SVGAGI. V lost 5 bases and J lost 14, with 16 bases in between. The CDR3 here is CASSRERDKKFF. The CDR3 coding sequence is TGTGCCAGCAGTAGGGAGCGGGACAAAAAGTTCTTC.

This chain connects TRBV29-1 to TRBJ1-2; a weak D match, TRBD1 (6 bases). The germline CDR1 and CDR2 sequences are SQVTM and ANQGSEA. V gave up 6 bases and J gave up 4 bases, with 18 bases separating them. The CDR3 sequence is 14 residues long. The CDR3 region has the DNA TGCAGCGTGGACCCTACAGGGATTGGCTATGGCTACACCTTC. Its translation: CSVDPTGIGYGYTF.

This chain uses TRBV12-3 or TRBV12-4 with TRBJ2-3; TRBD1 is a possible D gene (6 bases). V was clipped by 3 bases and J by 6 bases, with 7 bases between them. The CDR3 sequence is 12 residues long. The CDR3 loop is CASSLRGDTQYF. CDR3 nucleotides: TGTGCCAGCAGTTTGAGGGGGGATACGCAGTATTTT.

This chain links TRBV7-8 with TRBJ2-7; D is undetermined. The germline CDR1 and CDR2 sequences are SGHVS and FQNEAQ. The CDR3 extends over 13 amino acids. V lost 5 bases to trimming and J lost 2 bases, with 10 bases between them. The CDR3 is CASSPFRTYEQYF. CDR3 DNA sequence: TGTGCCAGCAGCCCCTTCCGGACCTACGAGCAGTACTTC. Complete variable domain (other parts from reference TRBV7-8 and TRBJ2-7): GAGVSQSPRYKVAKRGQDVALRCDPISGHVSLFWYQQALGQGPEFLTYFQNEAQLDKSGLPSDRFFAERPEGSVSTLKIQRTQQEDSAVYLCASSPFRTYEQYFGPGTRLTVT.

This chain joins TRBV7-9 and TRBJ2-7, with a possible D match to TRBD2 (5 bases). Trimming took off 3 bases at V and 3 bases at J, with 9 bases between the two ends. From germline, CDR1 is SEHNR and CDR2 FQNEAQ (reference sequence). The CDR3 runs 13 residues. CDR3 protein: CASSFASNYEQYF. The DNA for the CDR3 is TGTGCCAGCAGCTTCGCTAGCAACTACGAGCAGTACTTC.

The chain combines TRBV7-2 with TRBJ2-7; D tentatively fits TRBD1 or TRBD2 (5 bases each). This CDR3 region has 14 residues. Trimming removed 1 base from V and 6 bases from J, with 13 bases in between. Per the germline V gene, CDR1 is SGHTA and CDR2 is FQGNSA. The CDR3 DNA reads TGTGCCAGCAGCTTAGTTCTCCGGGACCGCGAGCAGTACTTC. Its translation is CASSLVLRDREQYF. Full variable domain (outside the CDR3, taken from reference TRBV7-2 and TRBJ2-7): GAGVSQSPSNKVTEKGKDVELRCDPISGHTALYWYRQSLGQGLEFLIYFQGNSAPDKSGLPSDRFSAERTGGSVSTLTIQRTQQEDSAVYLCASSLVLRDREQYFGPGTRLTVT.

In regard to this clonotype: Mismatch with germline at one junction end may stem from a read error. The CDR3 nucleotides read TGCAGTGCTAGAGATGTTGGACACCTCGGTTTC. Translated, it gives CSARDVGHLGF. V gene TRBV20-1 combines with J gene TRBJ2-6; D is possibly TRBD1 (5 bases). This CDR3 contains 11 residues. Germline CDR1 and CDR2: DFQATT and SNEGSKA (reference sequence).

V and J are TRBV20-1 and TRBJ1-2, with a tentative D call TRBD1 (6 bases). Trimming removed 3 bases at V and 3 bases at J, with 20 bases between. The germline CDR1 and CDR2 sequences are DFQATT and SNEGSKA (reference sequence). The CDR3 contains 16 residues. The CDR3 sequence: CSASTPGAPGDYGYTF. Here the CDR3 DNA reads TGCAGTGCTAGCACCCCAGGGGCCCCTGGGGACTATGGCTACACCTTC.

The V call is TRBV20-1, the J call TRBJ1-4; D remains ambiguous. V was shortened by 1 base and J by 12 bases, with 3 bases between the two germline ends. This CDR3 contains 9 residues. Looked up from germline, CDR1 is DFQATT and CDR2 is SNEGSKA (reference sequence). CDR3 protein: CSARGELFF. The CDR3, as DNA: TGCAGTGCTAGAGGGGAACTGTTTTTT.

This chain joins TRBV28 and TRBJ2-7; 8 bases are shared with TRBD1. V was clipped by 5 bases and J by 0 bases; unmatched bases: 3. CDR3 size: 14 residues. Per the germline V gene, CDR1 is MDHEN and CDR2 is SYDVKM. The CDR3 DNA reads as TGTGCCAGCAGTGGGACAGGCTTCTCCTACGAGCAGTACTTC. Encoded protein: CASSGTGFSYEQYF.

V is TRBV2 and J is TRBJ2-1; D is unresolved. The CDR3 runs 15 residues. The V end lost 11 bases, the J end lost 1 base, and 18 bases lay between the germline ends. In germline, CDR1 is SNHLY, CDR2 FYNNEI. CDR3 DNA sequence: TGTGCCGGCTATCCAGGTGGCGGATCCTACAATGAGCAGTTCTTC. Translating it yields CAGYPGGGSYNEQFF.

The CDR3: CASRGTPSSTDTQYF. Written as DNA, the CDR3 is TGTGCCAGCAGGGGGACACCTTCCAGCACAGATACGCAGTATTTT. The chain recombines TRBV28 with TRBJ2-3; possible D gene TRBD1, 6 bases. V was cut by 6 bases and J by 0 bases, with 13 bases left in between. The CDR3 sequence is 15 residues long. CDR1 and CDR2 (germline): MDHEN, SYDVKM.